This passage covers 23 T cell receptor beta chains from one sample sequenced in a study of early T cells in non-severe SARS-CoV-2 infection. Each CDR3 protein is one row after TCRdb ran MiXCR on the 5' RACE reads. The table shows some 60,000 distinct CDR3 sequences, with approximately 9.3% occurring only once. The sequenced sample was whole blood. The origin of the receptors is an adult who was a healthcare worker with PCR-confirmed SARS-CoV-2 infection or an uninfected control (not recorded which).

This chain joins TRBV5-5 and TRBJ1-1; TRBD1 agrees at 8 bases. The CDR3 extends over 14 amino acids. CDR1 and CDR2 (germline): SGHKS, YYEKEE (reference sequence). V lost 4 bases, J lost 5 bases, and 7 bases stayed unmatched. The CDR3 nucleotides are TGTGCCAGCAGCGCAGGGGGCGGTGAGACTGAAGCTTTCTTT. Its protein product is CASSAGGGETEAFF.

This clonotype was seen ten or more times. The genes are TRBV29-1 and TRBJ2-5; 8 nucleotides line up with TRBD2. J lost 2 bases, V lost 3 bases, and 5 bases had no gene match. The CDR3 has 14 amino acids. Germline V gene sequence: CDR1 SQVTM, CDR2 ANQGSEA. The CDR3 loop is CSVDAGGGQETQYF. The CDR3 DNA reads TGCAGCGTTGATGCGGGAGGAGGACAAGAGACCCAGTACTTC.

For this clonotype: It may be a read error: a sequence one base away is much more abundant. This chain joins TRBV4-1 and TRBJ1-6, with D perhaps TRBD1 (5 bases). Trimming left V 2 bases short and J 8 bases short, with 13 bases between. The CDR3 runs 15 residues. Looked up from germline, CDR1 is MGHRA and CDR2 is YSYEKL. The chain's CDR3 is CASSQHGAIYSPLHF. The DNA of the CDR3 is TGCGCCAGCAGCCAACATGGGGCAATATATTCACCCCTCCACTTT.

In its sample, this clonotype was seen many times. The V call is TRBV11-1, the J call TRBJ1-2; 8 bases are shared with TRBD1. The germline V gene has CDR1 SGHAT and CDR2 FQDESV (reference sequence). There are 13 residues in the CDR3. The V and J ends lost 8 bases and 1 base, in that order; junction bases with no gene match: 3. The CDR3 DNA is TGTGCCAGCGGGGGACAGGATAACTATGGCTACACCTTC. Protein: CASGGQDNYGYTF.

In its sample, this clonotype was seen a few times. J is TRBJ2-6 and V is TRBV5-4; D unclear. CDR1 is SGHNT, CDR2 YYREEE, per germline (reference sequence). CDR3 size: 15 residues. Between the trimmed V and J ends, which lost 1 base and 0 bases, there was a span of 5 bases. CDR3 sequence (DNA): TGTGCCAGCAGCTTGTCTATCTCTGGGGCCAACGTCCTGACTTTC. Translating gives CASSLSISGANVLTF.

The V and J genes are TRBV29-1 and TRBJ2-2; D is unresolved. The germline gives CDR1 SQVTM, CDR2 ANQGSEA. This CDR3 has 13 amino acids. Trimming left V 3 bases short and J 1 base short, with 6 bases between. In DNA, the CDR3 is TGCAGCGTTGACACGGTGAACACCGGGGAGCTGTTTTTT. Its translation: CSVDTVNTGELFF.

As for this clonotype: This may come from a read error, since a much larger clone is one base off. This chain uses TRBV27 with TRBJ2-1; the D is unclear. Trimming removed 6 bases at V and 3 bases at J, with 3 bases between. CDR1 is MNHEY and CDR2 is SMNVEV in the germline V gene (reference sequence). The CDR3 has 11 residues. The CDR3 spells CASSHYNEQFF. Written as DNA, the CDR3 is TGTGCCAGCAGCCACTACAATGAGCAGTTCTTC.

This clonotype was detected many times. V usage is TRBV29-1 and J usage is TRBJ2-5, with D unclear. The CDR3 has 11 amino acids. In germline, CDR1 is SQVTM, CDR2 ANQGSEA. The CDR3 protein is CRATEKETQYF. The DNA of the CDR3 is TGCAGGGCGACGGAAAAAGAGACCCAGTACTTC. Full variable domain (rest looked up from reference TRBV29-1 and TRBJ2-5): SAVISQKPSRDICQRGTSLTIQCQVDSQVTMMFWYRQQPGQSLTLIATANQGSEATYESGFVIDKFPISRPNLTFSTLTVSNMSPEDSSIYLCRATEKETQYFGPGTRLLVL.

There are many counts of this clonotype. This sequence joins TRBV7-9 and TRBJ1-5; perhaps TRBD1 as D (6 bases). V gave up 4 bases and J gave up 0 bases, with 10 bases separating them. This CDR3 has 15 amino acids. Germline V CDR1 and CDR2: SEHNR, FQNEAQ (reference sequence). CDR3 nucleotides: TGTGCCAGCAGCTCACAGGGAGATAGCAATCAGCCCCAGCATTTT. Its translation is CASSSQGDSNQPQHF.

This clonotype occurred many times. The chain has TRBV20-1 and TRBJ2-7, with 7 bases aligning to TRBD2. The germline V gene encodes CDR1 DFQATT and CDR2 SNEGSKA (reference sequence). The CDR3 extends over 14 amino acids. Unmatched junction bases numbered 10, after V lost 5 bases and J lost 3 bases. This CDR3 reads CSARLAVTYYEQYF. DNA for the CDR3: TGCAGTGCTCGGCTAGCGGTAACATACTACGAGCAGTACTTC.

V and J are TRBV10-3 and TRBJ2-7, with D maybe TRBD1 (6 bases). CDR1 is ENHRY and CDR2 is SYGVKD in the germline V gene. Trimming took 6 bases from V and 1 from J, leaving 10 bases between them. The CDR3 sequence is 13 residues long. The CDR3 DNA sequence: TGTGCCATCAGGATTGACAGGTCCTACGAGCAGTACTTC. Encoded protein: CAIRIDRSYEQYF.

The V call is TRBV29-1, the J call TRBJ2-7; 10 bases match TRBD2. The CDR3 sequence is 15 residues long. J was trimmed by 6 bases and V by 6 bases; bases with no gene match: 14. Germline CDR1 SQVTM, CDR2 ANQGSEA. The CDR3 coding sequence is TGCAGCGTCAGGGGGCCTAGCGGGAGTATGGGCGAGCAGTACTTC. Translating gives CSVRGPSGSMGEQYF.

A remark on this clonotype: A much larger clone differs by one base, so this may be a read error. The CDR3 sequence: CASSKTQESTKAFF. The CDR3 region has the DNA TGTGCCAGCAGTAAGACACAAGAGAGCACTAAAGCTTTCTTT. The chain has TRBV12-3 or TRBV12-4 and TRBJ1-1, with D hard to call. CDR3 length equals 14 residues.

This clonotype was seen at least ten times. The CDR3 loop reads CASSLLGYNEQFF. The CDR3 region has the DNA TGTGCCAGCAGCTTACTAGGGTACAATGAGCAGTTCTTC. This chain links TRBV11-2 with TRBJ2-1; D is unresolved. The germline V and J ends were trimmed by 2 bases and 4 bases, with 6 bases remaining between them. The CDR3 extends over 13 amino acids. Germline V gene lookup returns CDR1 SGHAT and CDR2 FQNNGV. Looking up the rest from reference TRBV11-2 and TRBJ2-1 gives the full variable domain: EAGVAQSPRYKIIEKRQSVAFWCNPISGHATLYWYQQILGQGPKLLIQFQNNGVVDDSQLPKDRFSAERLKGVDSTLKIQPAKLEDSAVYLCASSLLGYNEQFFGPGTRLTVL.

This clonotype was found many times. V is TRBV20-1 and J is TRBJ2-3; tentative D call: TRBD2 (6 bases). Germline V gives CDR1 DFQATT, CDR2 SNEGSKA (reference sequence). V lost 6 bases, J lost 6 bases, and 16 bases lay in between. CDR3 length equals 13 residues. CDR3 bases: TGCAGTGCCCCCGGGAGAACCTCTGATACGCAGTATTTT. Encoded protein: CSAPGRTSDTQYF.

Ten or more counts support this clonotype. In DNA, the CDR3 is TGCAGTGCTAGAGATTCCCGGACTAGCACCGGGGAGCTGTTTTTT. Translating it yields CSARDSRTSTGELFF. The V gene is TRBV20-1, the J gene TRBJ2-2, with 7 bases that match TRBD2. Germline CDR1 and CDR2: DFQATT and SNEGSKA (reference sequence). There are 15 residues in the CDR3. V gave up 0 bases and J gave up 4 bases; unmatched junction bases: 5.

The sample holds a few counts of this clonotype. The chain has TRBV5-6 and TRBJ2-1; 8 nucleotides align to TRBD2. The CDR3 spans 18 residues. V lost 0 bases to trimming and J lost 4 bases; unmatched junction nucleotides: 12. The germline gives CDR1 SGHDT, CDR2 YYEEEE. This CDR3 reads CASSLVGASGSVYNEQFF. As DNA, the CDR3 is TGTGCCAGCAGCTTGGTTGGGGCTAGCGGGTCGGTGTACAATGAGCAGTTCTTC.

The chain carries TRBV19 and TRBJ2-5; TRBD1 aligns across 8 bases. The germline gives CDR1 LNHDA, CDR2 SQIVND (reference sequence). The CDR3 extends over 16 amino acids. Trimming removed 6 bases from V and 7 bases from J; junction bases left unmatched: 16. This CDR3 is CASSDPGTGASRTQYF. The CDR3 DNA is TGTGCCAGTAGCGACCCCGGGACAGGTGCTTCCCGGACCCAGTACTTC.

The table lists this clonotype with many counts. The rearrangement joins TRBV6-1 to TRBJ2-3; the match to TRBD1 covers 9 bases. From germline, CDR1 is MNHNS and CDR2 SASEGT. Germline trimming cut 4 bases from V and 6 bases from J; bases unmatched to any gene: 5. The CDR3 has 14 amino acids. The CDR3 DNA reads as TGTGCCAGCAGTGGTGGACAGGGGAAGGATACGCAGTATTTT. Amino acid sequence: CASSGGQGKDTQYF.

This clonotype has a handful of counts. The chain combines TRBV5-8 with TRBJ2-1; 11 nucleotides line up with TRBD2. The CDR3 contains 15 residues. The germline V gene has CDR1 SGHTS and CDR2 YDEGEE. With 7 bases clipped from V and 10 bases from J, the junction kept 13 bases outside the gene matches. The CDR3 here is CASALTSGRVREQFF. DNA for the CDR3: TGTGCCAGCGCCCTAACTAGCGGGAGAGTTAGAGAGCAGTTCTTC.

In this sample, this clonotype turned up a few times. J is TRBJ1-2 and V is TRBV7-2; 9 nucleotides match TRBD1. V lost 7 bases to trimming and J lost 3 bases; unmatched junction nucleotides: 3. The length of the CDR3 is 13 residues. Germline V gene lookup returns CDR1 SGHTA and CDR2 FQGNSA. Here the CDR3 reads CASKTGGHYGYTF. The CDR3 DNA reads TGTGCCAGCAAGACAGGGGGACACTATGGCTACACCTTC.

The chain is built from TRBV19 and TRBJ2-1, with 10 bases identical to TRBD2. J lost 5 bases, V lost 5 bases, and 9 bases had no gene match. Germline values: CDR1 LNHDA, CDR2 SQIVND (reference sequence). The CDR3 extends over 16 amino acids. The CDR3 DNA reads as TGTGCCAGTAGTGGCGCTAGCGGGAGTAGGAACAATGAGCAGTTCTTC. Protein: CASSGASGSRNNEQFF.

The chain carries TRBV4-3 and TRBJ2-3; D is perhaps TRBD2 (6 bases). With 3 bases removed from V and 1 base from J, the gap between germline ends came to 8 bases. Germline CDR1 reads LGHNA; CDR2 reads YSLEER. The CDR3 loop spans 14 amino acids. This CDR3 reads CASSQGGRTDTQYF. As DNA, the CDR3 is TGCGCCAGCAGCCAGGGAGGTCGCACAGATACGCAGTATTTT.